These 18 T cell receptor beta chains came from one sample sequenced in a study of OX40 agonist ivuxolimab in advanced cancers. Sequenced by immunoSEQ multiplex PCR; TCRdb stores in-frame clones only, minus some. Counted here are around 25,000 clones, 75% to 85% occurring once; the ten biggest clones make up approximately 8%. The sequencing used CD4+ or CD8+ T cells sorted from blood, collected in a trial of the OX40 agonist ivuxolimab. The receptors originated from an adult with an advanced solid tumor such as melanoma, head and neck, liver or kidney cancer.

This clone has just one count. This rearrangement joins TRBV7-2 to TRBJ1-2; 9 bases align to TRBD1. The V segment lost 5 bases and the J segment 6 bases; nucleotides outside the gene matches: 4. The CDR3 consists of 13 residues. Per the germline V gene, CDR1 is SGHTA and CDR2 is FQGNSA. The CDR3 protein is CASSPDRGHGYTF. Here the CDR3 DNA reads TGTGCCAGCAGCCCGGACAGGGGTCATGGCTACACCTTC.

The CDR3 loop reads CSVEGPGTGGTEAFF. The CDR3 DNA follows: TGCAGCGTTGAAGGTCCCGGGACAGGGGGTACTGAAGCTTTCTTT. The chain joins TRBV29-1 to TRBJ1-1; 11 positions match TRBD1. The CDR3 has 15 residues. Germline trimming cut 1 base from V and 5 bases from J; bases unmatched to any gene: 6. CDR1 is SQVTM, CDR2 ANQGSEA, per germline.

V gene TRBV9 combines with J gene TRBJ1-3, with D possibly being TRBD1 (6 bases). The germline V gene encodes CDR1 SGDLS and CDR2 YYNGEE. The CDR3 is 16 residues long. V was trimmed by 4 bases and J by 2 bases, leaving 16 bases between them. Written as DNA, the CDR3 is TGTGCCAGCAGCCCAACAGGGTATGCCGCTGGAAACACCATATATTTT. Its protein product is CASSPTGYAAGNTIYF.

The genes are TRBV4-2 and TRBJ2-3; unclear D gene. The CDR3 has 12 residues. CDR1 and CDR2 (germline): LGHNA, YNFKEQ. V lost 1 base and J 5 bases, leaving 4 bases between the germline ends. This CDR3 is CASSQGGDTQYF. CDR3 sequence (DNA): TGTGCCAGCAGCCAAGGGGGAGATACGCAGTATTTT.

V usage is TRBV4-1 and J usage is TRBJ2-7; D perhaps matches TRBD2 (7 bases). V was cut by 0 bases and J by 5 bases, with 11 bases left in between. The CDR3 totals 14 residues. CDR1 MGHRA and CDR2 YSYEKL come from the germline V gene. The chain's CDR3 is CASSQDGGRDEQYF. The DNA for the CDR3 is TGCGCCAGCAGCCAAGACGGGGGGCGCGACGAGCAGTACTTC.

This clone was counted a few times. The chain uses TRBV10-2 and TRBJ2-1, with D perhaps assigned TRBD1 or TRBD2 (6 bases each). CDR1 and CDR2 (germline): WSHSY, SAAADI. V lost 4 bases to trimming and J lost 4 bases, with 14 bases between them. The CDR3 sequence is 15 residues long. CDR3 in amino acids: CASSGSRGPYNEQFF. DNA for the CDR3: TGCGCCAGCAGTGGGAGTCGGGGGCCATACAATGAGCAGTTCTTC.

The V gene is TRBV7-3, the J gene TRBJ2-1; TRBD1 matches at 9 bases. Germline lookup yields CDR1 SGHTA and CDR2 FQGTGA. The CDR3 loop spans 17 amino acids. The V segment lost 1 base and the J segment 4 bases; nucleotides outside the gene matches: 8. The CDR3 here is CASSLIGGQGSYNEQFF. In DNA form, the CDR3 reads TGTGCCAGCAGCTTAATTGGAGGACAGGGGTCATACAATGAGCAGTTCTTC.

V is TRBV6-5 and J is TRBJ2-5; D call uncertain. V gave up 2 bases and J gave up 5 bases, with 9 bases separating them. Germline values: CDR1 MNHEY, CDR2 SVGAGI. The CDR3 runs 13 residues. This chain's CDR3 is CASSYGQVETQYF. CDR3 bases: TGTGCCAGCAGTTACGGGCAGGTGGAGACCCAGTACTTC.

Worth noting for this clone: Other DNA sequences from this sample encode an identical CDR3 as well. The chain is built from TRBV27 and TRBJ2-7, with TRBD1 matching over 8 bases. The CDR3 is made up of 12 amino acids. V dropped 5 bases and J dropped 6; count of bases not matched to a gene: 3. Germline V gene lookup returns CDR1 MNHEY and CDR2 SMNVEV (reference sequence). CDR3 sequence (DNA): TGTGCCAGCAGTAGACAGGGGTCCGAGCAGTACTTC. Encoded protein: CASSRQGSEQYF.

This chain connects TRBV5-6 to TRBJ1-5, with D possibly matching TRBD1 (6 bases). The CDR3 has 17 amino acids. Germline V gene lookup returns CDR1 SGHDT and CDR2 YYEEEE. The V and J ends lost 5 bases and 1 base respectively, with 19 bases between them. CDR3 coding DNA: TGTGCCAGCAGTCGTACGGGGGGGCCCTGGAGCAATCAGCCCCAGCATTTT. Its translation is CASSRTGGPWSNQPQHF.

The CDR3 nucleotides read TGTGCCAGCAGAGGACAGGGGGTAAATGGCTACACCTTC. The encoded protein is CASRGQGVNGYTF. The chain recombines TRBV2 with TRBJ1-2, with 10 bases fitting TRBD1. Unmatched junction bases numbered 4, after V lost 6 bases and J lost 6 bases. The CDR3 runs to 13 residues. Germline CDR1 is SNHLY and CDR2 is FYNNEI.

V is TRBV9 and J is TRBJ1-3, with D unclear. Trimming removed 5 bases from V and 2 bases from J, with 11 bases in between. Germline assignment: CDR1 SGDLS and CDR2 YYNGEE. The CDR3 loop spans 14 amino acids. This CDR3 reads CASSSTGAGNTIYF. DNA of the CDR3: TGTGCCAGCAGTAGTACCGGGGCTGGAAACACCATATATTTT. The complete variable domain, with remaining parts taken from reference TRBV9 and TRBJ1-3, reads DSGVTQTPKHLITATGQRVTLRCSPRSGDLSVYWYQQSLDQGLQFLIQYYNGEERAKGNILERFSAQQFPDLHSELNLSSLELGDSALYFCASSSTGAGNTIYFGEGSWLTVV.

V usage is TRBV7-9 and J usage is TRBJ1-2, with 8 bases that match TRBD1. CDR3 length: 15 amino acids. The germline V gene has CDR1 SEHNR and CDR2 FQNEAQ (reference sequence). After removal of 5 bases from V and 8 bases from J, the junction contained 13 bases not matched to a gene. The CDR3 here is CASSTGGQGLGGYTF. The CDR3 DNA reads as TGTGCCAGCAGCACAGGAGGACAGGGCCTAGGGGGCTACACCTTC.

The rearrangement uses TRBV2 and TRBJ2-7, with D possibly matching TRBD1 (6 bases). The CDR3 has 13 residues. Deletions cut 5 bases from V and 7 bases from J, with 15 bases between. The germline gives CDR1 SNHLY, CDR2 FYNNEI. CDR3 protein: CASSNRDTWEQYF. In nucleotides, the CDR3 is TGTGCCAGCAGTAACAGGGATACATGGGAGCAGTACTTC.

As for this clone: Additional DNA sequences in this sample encode the identical CDR3. The chain uses TRBV5-6 and TRBJ2-1; either TRBD1 or TRBD2 may supply D (5 bases each). V lost 0 bases, J lost 7 bases, and 14 bases lay in between. The CDR3 is 15 amino acids. Germline-derived CDR1 and CDR2 are SGHDT and YYEEEE. In DNA, the CDR3 is TGTGCCAGCAGCTTGGTACGGACTGGGGCAAATGAGCAGTTCTTC. Its translation: CASSLVRTGANEQFF.

This chain links TRBV7-9 with TRBJ1-1; a possible D gene is TRBD1 (5 bases). Trimming cost V 1 base and J 4 bases, with 10 bases left between them. There are 14 residues in the CDR3. The germline V gene has CDR1 SEHNR and CDR2 FQNEAQ (reference sequence). CDR3 sequence reads: CASSLGRETTEAFF. The CDR3 DNA follows: TGTGCCAGCAGCTTAGGCAGGGAGACCACTGAAGCTTTCTTT.

This chain links TRBV5-6 with TRBJ2-5, with D possibly being TRBD1 (5 bases). This CDR3 region has 12 residues. V was clipped by 4 bases and J by 3 bases, with 7 bases between them. Germline V CDR1 and CDR2: SGHDT, YYEEEE. CDR3 coding DNA: TGTGCCAGCAGCCCAGGGAAAGAGACCCAGTACTTC. This gives the protein CASSPGKETQYF. The full variable domain, its missing parts supplied by reference TRBV5-6 and TRBJ2-5, is DAGVTQSPTHLIKTRGQQVTLRCSPKSGHDTVSWYQQALGQGPQFIFQYYEEEERQRGNFPDRFSGHQFPNYSSELNVNALLLGDSALYLCASSPGKETQYFGPGTRLLVL.

The rearrangement uses TRBV19 and TRBJ1-2; D gene ambiguous. The CDR3 contains 16 residues. V lost 3 bases to trimming and J lost 0 bases, with 14 bases between them. Germline V lookup: CDR1 LNHDA, CDR2 SQIVND (reference sequence). The CDR3 sequence: CASSMQEPAANYGYTF. CDR3 in DNA: TGTGCCAGTAGTATGCAGGAGCCTGCAGCTAACTATGGCTACACCTTC.